This TCR beta chain was observed in a study of OX40 agonist ivuxolimab in advanced cancers. Regarding the research as a whole: The costimulatory receptor OX40 (CD134) was targeted by ivuxolimab, a fully human IgG2 agonistic monoclonal antibody. Among the roughly 52 dose-escalation patients, some 20 had hepatocellular carcinoma, some 15 melanoma, 9 renal cell carcinoma and 9 head and neck cancer. The paper reports the monotherapy dose-escalation portion (N = 52 patients) of the phase I ivuxolimab trial. The point of sequencing TCRbeta in the periphery was to test whether ivuxolimab changed TCR sequence diversity and drove clonal T-cell expansion. Prior anti-PD-1, anti-PD-L1 or anti-CTLA-4 therapy was permitted, and checkpoint inhibitors had been received by 30% to 40% of dose-escalation patients. Intravenous ivuxolimab was administered to patients every 2 weeks at six dose levels: 0.01, 0.1, 0.3, 1.5, 3 and 10 mg/kg. Three dose-escalation patients achieved partial responses, one with hepatocellular carcinoma and two with cutaneous melanoma. In the dose-escalation cohort, 82.7% of patients were male, and the mean age was approximately 55 years, with a range of about 23 to 85.

What the work shows at the level of the full study, not this receptor alone: In the 0.1-3.0 mg/kg groups, partial responders had among the lowest normalized peripheral clonal expansion, particularly in CD8+ T cells. Clonal expansion of both CD4+ and CD8+ blood T cells was observed from baseline to week 6 at doses 0.1 to 3.0 mg/kg. The antigen specificity of the peripheral T cells that underwent clonal expansion was not determined. Low levels of normalized T-cell clonal expansion were also seen in some patients who did not respond. On average, CD8+ T cells showed more expanded clones than CD4+ T cells after ivuxolimab.

To sequence the TCRbeta CDR3 region, genomic DNA was isolated from the sorted cells. The immunoSEQ Assay was used to sequence the TCRbeta CDR3 regions. Drawn from immuneACCESS, this table holds only the in-frame rearrangements with V and J called that TCRdb kept. Clones are partly lost; checked studies trace under half to an unresolved V gene and leave the rest unexplained. The sample table shows about 82,000 clones, and roughly 80% are seen once. The ten largest clones represent about 0.8% of the sample. Patients with a history of autoimmune disease or receiving systemic immunosuppression were excluded from the trial. Peripheral blood for TCR sequencing was drawn from every dose cohort at baseline, at cycle 4 day 1 and at cycle 7 day 1. Samples came from an open-label, multicenter, first-in-human phase I dose-escalation trial of ivuxolimab. Adults with locally advanced or metastatic head and neck squamous cell, hepatocellular, melanoma or renal cell carcinoma were enrolled in the trial. CD4+ and CD8+ T cells were sorted separately from peripheral blood before TCR sequencing.

Points on this clone: Its antigen has not been determined. No much larger clone is present one base from it, and per-base qualities are unavailable.

The CDR3 measures 14 amino acids from cysteine to phenylalanine. Solely the CDR3 DNA is kept, with 42 bases framed from the first base. V sheds 9 bases and J sheds 4 bases, leaving 18 bases between their ends. The germline V gene (reference sequence) specifies WNHNN as CDR1 and SYGVQD as CDR2. In this chain, TRBV10-1 is recombined with TRBJ1-1; 5 matching bases give a weak D call of TRBD1. This material consisted of CD4+ or CD8+ T cells sorted from blood, taken in a trial of the OX40 agonist ivuxolimab. This sequence originates from an adult with an advanced solid tumor such as melanoma, head and neck, liver or kidney cancer. Here the CDR3 is given as CARRPGREVTEAFF. The DNA sequence is TGCGCCAGGCGGCCGGGACGGGAGGTCACTGAAGCTTTCTTT.